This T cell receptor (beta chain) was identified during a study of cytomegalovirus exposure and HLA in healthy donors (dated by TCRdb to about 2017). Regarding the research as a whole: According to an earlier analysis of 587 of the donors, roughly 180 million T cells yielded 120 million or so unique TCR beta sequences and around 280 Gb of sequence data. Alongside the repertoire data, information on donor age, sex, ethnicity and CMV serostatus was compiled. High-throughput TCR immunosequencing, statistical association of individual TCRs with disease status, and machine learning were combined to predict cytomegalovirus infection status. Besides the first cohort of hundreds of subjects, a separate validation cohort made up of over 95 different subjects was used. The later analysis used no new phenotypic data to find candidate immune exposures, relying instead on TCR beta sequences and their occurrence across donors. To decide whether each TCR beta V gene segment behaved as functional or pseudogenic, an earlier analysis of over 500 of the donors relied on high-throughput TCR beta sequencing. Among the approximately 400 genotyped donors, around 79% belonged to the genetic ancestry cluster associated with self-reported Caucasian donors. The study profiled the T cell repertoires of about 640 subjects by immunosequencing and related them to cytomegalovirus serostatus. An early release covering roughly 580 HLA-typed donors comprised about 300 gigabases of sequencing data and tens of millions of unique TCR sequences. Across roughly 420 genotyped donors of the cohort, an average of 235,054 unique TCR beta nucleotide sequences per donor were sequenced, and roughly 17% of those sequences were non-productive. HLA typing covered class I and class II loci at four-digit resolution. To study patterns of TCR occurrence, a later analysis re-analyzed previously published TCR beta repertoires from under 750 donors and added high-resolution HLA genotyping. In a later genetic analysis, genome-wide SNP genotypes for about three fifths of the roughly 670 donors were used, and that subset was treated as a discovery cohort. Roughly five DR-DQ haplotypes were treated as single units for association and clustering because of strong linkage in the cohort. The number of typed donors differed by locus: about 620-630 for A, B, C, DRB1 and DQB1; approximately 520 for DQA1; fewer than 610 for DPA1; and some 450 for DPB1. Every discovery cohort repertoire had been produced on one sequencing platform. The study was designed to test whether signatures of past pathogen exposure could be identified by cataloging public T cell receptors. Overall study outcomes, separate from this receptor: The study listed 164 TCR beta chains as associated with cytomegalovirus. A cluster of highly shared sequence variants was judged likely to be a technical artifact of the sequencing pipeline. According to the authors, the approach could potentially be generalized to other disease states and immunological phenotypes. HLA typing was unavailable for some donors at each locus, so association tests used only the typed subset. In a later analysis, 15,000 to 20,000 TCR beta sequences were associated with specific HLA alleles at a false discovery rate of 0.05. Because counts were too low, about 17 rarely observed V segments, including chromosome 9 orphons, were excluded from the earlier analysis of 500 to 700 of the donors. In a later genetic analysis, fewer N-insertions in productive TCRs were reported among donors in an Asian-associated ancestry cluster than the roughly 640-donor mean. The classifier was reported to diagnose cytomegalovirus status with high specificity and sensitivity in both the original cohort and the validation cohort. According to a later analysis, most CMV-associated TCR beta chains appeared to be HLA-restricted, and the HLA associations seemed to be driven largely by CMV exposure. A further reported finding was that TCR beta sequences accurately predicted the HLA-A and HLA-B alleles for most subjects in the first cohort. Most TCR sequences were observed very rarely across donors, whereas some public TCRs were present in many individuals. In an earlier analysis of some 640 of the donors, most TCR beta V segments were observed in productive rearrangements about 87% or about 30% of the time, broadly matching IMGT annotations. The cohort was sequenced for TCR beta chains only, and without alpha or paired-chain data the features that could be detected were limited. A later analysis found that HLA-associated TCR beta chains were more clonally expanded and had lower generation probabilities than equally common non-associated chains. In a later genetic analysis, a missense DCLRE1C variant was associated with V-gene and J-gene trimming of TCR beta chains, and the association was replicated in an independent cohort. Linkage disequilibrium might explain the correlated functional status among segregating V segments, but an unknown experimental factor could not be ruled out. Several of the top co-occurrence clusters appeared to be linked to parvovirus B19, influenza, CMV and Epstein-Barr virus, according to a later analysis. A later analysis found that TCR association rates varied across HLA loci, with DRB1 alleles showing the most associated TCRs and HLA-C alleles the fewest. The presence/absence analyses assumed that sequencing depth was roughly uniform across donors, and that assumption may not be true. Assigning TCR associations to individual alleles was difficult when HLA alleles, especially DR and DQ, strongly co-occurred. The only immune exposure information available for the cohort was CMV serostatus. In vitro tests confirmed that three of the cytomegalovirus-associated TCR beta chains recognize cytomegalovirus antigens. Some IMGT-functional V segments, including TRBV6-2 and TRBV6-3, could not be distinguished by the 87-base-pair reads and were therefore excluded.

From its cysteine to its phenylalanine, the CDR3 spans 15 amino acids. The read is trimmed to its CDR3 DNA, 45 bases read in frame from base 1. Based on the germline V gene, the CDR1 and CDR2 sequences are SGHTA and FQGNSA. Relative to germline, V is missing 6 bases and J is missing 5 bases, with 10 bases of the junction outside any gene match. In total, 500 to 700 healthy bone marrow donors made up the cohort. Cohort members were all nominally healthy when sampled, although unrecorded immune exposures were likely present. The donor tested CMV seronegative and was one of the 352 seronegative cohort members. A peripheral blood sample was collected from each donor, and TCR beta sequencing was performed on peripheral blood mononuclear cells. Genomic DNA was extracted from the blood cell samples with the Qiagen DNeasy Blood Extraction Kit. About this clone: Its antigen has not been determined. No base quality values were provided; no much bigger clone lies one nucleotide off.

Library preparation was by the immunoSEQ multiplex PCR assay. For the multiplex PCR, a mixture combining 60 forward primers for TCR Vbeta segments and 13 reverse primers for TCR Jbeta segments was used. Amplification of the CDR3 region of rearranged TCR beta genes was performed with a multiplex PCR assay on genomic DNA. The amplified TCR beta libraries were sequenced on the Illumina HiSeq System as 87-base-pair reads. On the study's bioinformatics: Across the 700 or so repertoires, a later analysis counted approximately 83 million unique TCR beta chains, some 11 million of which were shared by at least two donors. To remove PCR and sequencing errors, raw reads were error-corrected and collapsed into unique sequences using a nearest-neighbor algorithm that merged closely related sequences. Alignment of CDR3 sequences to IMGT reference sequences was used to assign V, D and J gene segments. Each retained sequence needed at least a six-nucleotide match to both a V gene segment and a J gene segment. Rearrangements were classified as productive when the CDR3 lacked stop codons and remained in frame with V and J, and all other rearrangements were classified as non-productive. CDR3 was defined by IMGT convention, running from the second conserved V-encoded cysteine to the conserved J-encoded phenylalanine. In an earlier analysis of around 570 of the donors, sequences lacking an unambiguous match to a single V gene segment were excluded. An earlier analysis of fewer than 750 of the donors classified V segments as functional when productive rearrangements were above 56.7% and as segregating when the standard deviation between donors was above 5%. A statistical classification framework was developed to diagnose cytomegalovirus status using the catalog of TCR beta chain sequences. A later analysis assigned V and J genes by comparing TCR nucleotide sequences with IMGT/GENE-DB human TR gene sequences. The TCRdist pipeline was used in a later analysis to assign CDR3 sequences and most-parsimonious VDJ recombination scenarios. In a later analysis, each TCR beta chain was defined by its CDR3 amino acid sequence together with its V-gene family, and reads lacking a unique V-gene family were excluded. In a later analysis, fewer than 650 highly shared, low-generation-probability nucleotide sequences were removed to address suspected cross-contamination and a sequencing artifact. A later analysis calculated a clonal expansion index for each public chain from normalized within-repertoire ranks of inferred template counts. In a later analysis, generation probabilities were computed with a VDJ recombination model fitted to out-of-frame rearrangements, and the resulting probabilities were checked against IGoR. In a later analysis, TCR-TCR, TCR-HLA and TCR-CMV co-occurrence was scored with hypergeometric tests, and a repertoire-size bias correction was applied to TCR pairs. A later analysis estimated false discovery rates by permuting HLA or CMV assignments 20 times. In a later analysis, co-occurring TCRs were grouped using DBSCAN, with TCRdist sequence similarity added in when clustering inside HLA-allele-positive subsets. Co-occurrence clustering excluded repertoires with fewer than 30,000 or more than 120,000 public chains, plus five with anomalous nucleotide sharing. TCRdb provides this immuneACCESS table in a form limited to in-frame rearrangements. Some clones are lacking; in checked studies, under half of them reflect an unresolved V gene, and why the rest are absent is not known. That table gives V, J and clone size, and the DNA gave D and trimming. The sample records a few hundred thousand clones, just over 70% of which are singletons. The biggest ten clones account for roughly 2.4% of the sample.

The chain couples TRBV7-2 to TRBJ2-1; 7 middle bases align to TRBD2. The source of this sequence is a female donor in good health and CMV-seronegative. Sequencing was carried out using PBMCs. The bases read TGTGCCAGCAGGTCGGGTCTAGCGGAAAACAATGAGCAGTTCTTC. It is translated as CASRSGLAENNEQFF.